This T cell receptor (beta chain) was documented in a study of T cells in Graves' hyperthyroidism and ophthalmopathy. TCR beta CDR3 regions were amplified from RNA. Using the HTBI primer set, a first-round RT-PCR was run on the TCR CDR3. TCRdb called the multiplex PCR reads again in MiXCR, with one record for every CDR3 protein. The sample lists about 98,000 distinct CDR3 sequences; 35% to 45% were seen once. Researchers barred patients who had uncontrolled infection, other autoimmune disease, pregnancy or lactation. Sequencing used peripheral blood or thyroid tissue (not recorded which). This receptor was obtained from a woman in her 30s with Graves' hyperthyroidism.

The CDR3 coding sequence is TGTGCCAGCAGCTTAGCGGACACCTACCCCGGAAACACCATATATTTT. The encoded protein is CASSLADTYPGNTIYF. This chain connects TRBV7-2 to TRBJ1-3; maybe TRBD1 (5 bases). Germline loops: CDR1 SGHTA, CDR2 FQGNSA. V gave up 0 bases and J gave up 4 bases, with 13 bases separating them. This CDR3 spans 16 amino acids.